A selection of T cell receptor beta chains follows, all from one sample in a study of blood T cell repertoires in COVID-19. Libraries were prepared by immunoSEQ multiplex PCR; TCRdb keeps only in-frame clonotypes and omits some of them. The data show about 480,000 clones, with about 89% seen just once and roughly 8.3% held by the top ten. Sequenced: peripheral blood. The receptors shown here come from a woman in her forties or fifties with COVID-19, enrolled during active disease. The CDR3 runs from the conserved cysteine through the conserved F or W. Fields, in order: CDR3 protein, CDR3 DNA, D gene, V gene, clone size, J gene. The D gene is left open where the match is weak. The size field is filled for only some rows; it gives once, few, many or a size class.

CASSSLGRGASQQFF TGTGCCAGCAGCTCCCTGGGGCGGGGGGCGTCTCAGCAGTTCTTC TRBD2 TRBV3-1/TRBV3-2 - TRBJ2-1
CASSMQGGPQPQHF TGTGCCAGTAGTATGCAAGGGGGCCCCCAGCCCCAGCATTTT TRBD1 TRBV19 - TRBJ1-5
CASSYTGGTEAFF TGTGCCAGCAGTTACACAGGGGGCACTGAAGCTTTCTTT TRBD1 TRBV6-5 - TRBJ1-1
CASSPPGDSPLHF TGTGCCAGCAGTCCCCCAGGGGATTCACCCCTCCACTTT - TRBV28 - TRBJ1-6
CASSERQGITEAFF TGTGCCAGCAGTGAAAGACAGGGGATCACTGAAGCTTTCTTT TRBD1 TRBV27 - TRBJ1-1
CATKGRVPGLGNEQFF TGTGCCACCAAGGGACGAGTCCCGGGACTAGGCAATGAGCAGTTCTTC TRBD2 TRBV19 - TRBJ2-1
CASSLQGRRTGELFF TGTGCCAGCAGCTTACAGGGTAGAAGGACCGGGGAGCTGTTTTTT - TRBV11-2 - TRBJ2-2
CASSRDRSYGYTF TGTGCCAGCAGCCGGGACAGAAGCTATGGCTACACCTTC TRBD1 TRBV5-6 - TRBJ1-2
CASSFLEAPNSPLHF TGTGCCAGCAGCTTCCTCGAGGCTCCAAATTCACCCCTCCACTTT - TRBV11-2 - TRBJ1-6
CASSEAGQGNEQFF TGTGCCAGCAGTGAAGCCGGACAGGGGAATGAGCAGTTCTTC TRBD1 TRBV2 - TRBJ2-1
CASSVAGQPYEQYF TGTGCCAGCAGCGTAGCGGGACAGCCCTACGAGCAGTACTTC TRBD1 TRBV9 once TRBJ2-7
CASSVQGPGGANVLTF TGTGCCAGCAGTGTACAGGGCCCCGGTGGGGCCAACGTCCTGACTTTC - TRBV6-1 - TRBJ2-6
CASSWGADTQYF TGTGCCAGCAGTTGGGGGGCAGATACGCAGTATTTT - TRBV3-1/TRBV3-2 - TRBJ2-3
CASNPGQGPYEQYF TGTGCCAGCAACCCGGGACAGGGGCCCTACGAGCAGTACTTC TRBD1 TRBV6-1 - TRBJ2-7
CASNLGTDSNQPQHF TGTGCCAGCAACTTAGGGACTGATAGCAATCAGCCCCAGCATTTT - TRBV5-8 - TRBJ1-5
CASSAFGTPHTGELFF TGTGCCAGCAGTGCATTCGGGACACCTCACACCGGGGAGCTGTTTTTT - TRBV6-1 - TRBJ2-2
CASSGQGTETEAFF TGTGCCAGTAGCGGACAGGGGACGGAGACTGAAGCTTTCTTT TRBD1 TRBV19 many TRBJ1-1
CASSPTRGAFSTDTQYF TGTGCCAGCAGCCCCACTCGGGGGGCCTTTAGCACAGATACGCAGTATTTT - TRBV7-9 - TRBJ2-3
CASSSTSGGDPEAFF TGTGCCAGCAGTTCAACCTCCGGCGGCGACCCTGAAGCTTTCTTT - TRBV27 - TRBJ1-1
CATSEPGGQGTADTQYF TGTGCCACCAGTGAACCCGGGGGACAGGGGACCGCAGATACGCAGTATTTT TRBD1 TRBV24-1 - TRBJ2-3
CASSRDFQETQYF TGTGCCAGCAGTCGCGACTTCCAAGAGACCCAGTACTTC - TRBV5-4 - TRBJ2-5
CASSDGLGYEQYF TGTGCCAGCAGTGACGGACTTGGCTACGAGCAGTACTTC - TRBV6-4 - TRBJ2-7
CASSLYLAGGRNTDTQYF TGTGCCAGCAGTTTATACCTAGCGGGGGGGCGTAACACAGATACGCAGTATTTT TRBD2 TRBV27 - TRBJ2-3
CASSLLGGPNNEQFF TGTGCCAGCAGCCTACTGGGGGGTCCCAACAATGAGCAGTTCTTC - TRBV7-9 - TRBJ2-1
CASSCYRNQPQHF TGTGCCAGCAGTTGTTACAGGAATCAGCCCCAGCATTTT - TRBV6-7 - TRBJ1-5
CASSPPVLTQYF TGTGCCAGCAGTCCGCCGGTCCTTACGCAGTATTTT - TRBV12-3/TRBV12-4 once TRBJ2-3
CSVGRSGNEQYF TGCAGCGTTGGGCGGAGCGGGAACGAGCAGTACTTC TRBD2 TRBV29-1 - TRBJ2-7
CATGSNATNEKLFF TGTGCCACTGGGAGTAATGCAACTAATGAAAAACTGTTTTTT - TRBV18 few TRBJ1-4
CAISESGQLYGYTF TGTGCCATCAGTGAGTCTGGACAGCTCTATGGCTACACCTTC - TRBV10-3 few TRBJ1-2
CASSPGHGNTDTQYF TGTGCCAGCAGCCCCGGACACGGAAACACAGATACGCAGTATTTT - TRBV3-1/TRBV3-2 - TRBJ2-3
CASSQDLGPGGSPLHF TGTGCCAGCAGCCAAGATTTAGGGCCCGGGGGTTCACCCCTCCACTTT - TRBV3-1/TRBV3-2 - TRBJ1-6
CASSPDRDYGYTF TGTGCCAGCAGCCCTGACAGGGACTATGGCTACACCTTC TRBD1 TRBV5-4 few TRBJ1-2
CAWGAGANQPQHF TGTGCCTGGGGGGCAGGGGCTAATCAGCCCCAGCATTTT - TRBV30 - TRBJ1-5
CASSLDERFGYTF TGTGCCAGCAGCTTAGACGAGCGATTTGGCTACACCTTC - TRBV7-5 - TRBJ1-2
CASSFRLAGGNEQFF TGTGCCAGCAGCTTTCGACTAGCGGGGGGGAATGAGCAGTTCTTC TRBD2 TRBV5-4 once TRBJ2-1
CASSFRGGEQYF TGTGCCAGCAGTTTTCGAGGAGGCGAGCAGTACTTC - TRBV27 - TRBJ2-7
CASSPTRDSGYTF TGTGCCAGCAGCCCCACCCGGGACAGCGGCTACACCTTC TRBD1 TRBV27 - TRBJ1-2
CAKTPDREHYEQYF TGTGCCAAAACCCCGGACAGGGAGCACTACGAGCAGTACTTC - TRBV7-5 - TRBJ2-7
CASSDGTGGAETQYF TGTGCCAGCAGTGACGGGACAGGGGGCGCAGAGACCCAGTACTTC TRBD1 TRBV6-1 - TRBJ2-5
CASSLASGDSNYGYTF TGCGCCAGCAGCTTGGCGTCGGGGGATAGTAACTATGGCTACACCTTC - TRBV5-1 - TRBJ1-2
CASSFFGQAYNSPLHF TGTGCCAGCAGCTTTTTCGGACAGGCCTATAATTCACCCCTCCACTTT TRBD1 TRBV7-2 - TRBJ1-6
CASSVAGRYNEQFF TGTGCCAGCAGCGTAGCTGGCCGTTACAATGAGCAGTTCTTC - TRBV9 - TRBJ2-1
CASSSFQGANEAFF TGTGCCAGCAGCTCTTTTCAGGGGGCGAATGAAGCTTTCTTT TRBD1 TRBV11-1 - TRBJ1-1
CATSDPGLADTQYF TGTGCCACCAGTGACCCCGGTTTGGCAGATACGCAGTATTTT - TRBV24-1 - TRBJ2-3
CASSYNQEQYF TGTGCCAGCAGCTACAATCAGGAGCAGTACTTC - TRBV6-5 - TRBJ2-7
CASSYLRTASGGYTF TGTGCCAGCAGTTACCTAAGGACAGCTTCAGGTGGCTACACCTTC - TRBV6-6 - TRBJ1-2
CASSQDVGRGSRHEQYF TGCGCCAGCAGCCAAGATGTAGGAAGGGGAAGTCGCCACGAGCAGTACTTC - TRBV4-1 - TRBJ2-7
CASAGGYYGYTF TGTGCCAGCGCGGGCGGATACTATGGCTACACCTTC - TRBV6-5 - TRBJ1-2